This entry lists 10 T cell receptor beta chains sequenced from one sample in a study of T cell changes during pregnancy in multiple sclerosis. The assay was immunoSEQ multiplex PCR, and TCRdb's table has in-frame clones only and misses some. The data contain tens of thousands of clones, 91% of them singletons. The input for sequencing was peripheral blood, taken after pregnancy. The source is a female donor in good health, enrolled as a control in a pregnancy study.

The rearrangement links TRBV30 to TRBJ2-5, with D possibly being TRBD2 (7 bases). The CDR3 is 16 residues long. V dropped 0 bases and J dropped 5 bases, with 19 bases sitting between them. Looked up from germline, CDR1 is GTSNPN and CDR2 is SVGIG (reference sequence). CDR3 nucleotides: TGTGCCTGGAGTGTACAACCGGGCAGGGGAGGGGAGACCCAGTACTTC. Amino acid sequence: CAWSVQPGRGGETQYF.

The chain couples TRBV11-2 to TRBJ2-2; TRBD2 matches at 7 bases. Per the germline V gene, CDR1 is SGHAT and CDR2 is FQNNGV. V shed 2 bases, J shed 2 bases, and the junction held 5 bases outside the gene matches. There are 16 residues in the CDR3. The CDR3 DNA reads TGTGCCAGCAGCTTAAGTCTAGCGGTTAACACCGGGGAGCTGTTTTTT. As protein: CASSLSLAVNTGELFF.

The chain combines TRBV29-1 with TRBJ2-1, with D perhaps TRBD2 (5 bases). From germline, CDR1 is SQVTM and CDR2 ANQGSEA. The CDR3 spans 13 residues. Trimming stripped 5 bases from V and 8 bases from J, with 16 bases between. CDR3 sequence reads: CSVRAGPSDEQFF. The CDR3 region has the DNA TGCAGCGTTCGGGCGGGTCCTTCGGATGAGCAGTTCTTC.

The chain couples TRBV6-5 to TRBJ2-2; D is undetermined. The ends were cut back, 8 bases at V and 7 bases at J, with 14 bases in the middle. This CDR3 has 13 residues. Germline-derived CDR1 and CDR2 are MNHEY and SVGAGI. DNA for the CDR3: TGTGCCAGCCAATCCCTAACGGGCGGGGAGCTGTTTTTT. Residues: CASQSLTGGELFF.

This clone was detected only a few times. This chain connects TRBV18 to TRBJ1-4, with D perhaps TRBD1 (6 bases). V was clipped by 0 bases and J by 5 bases, with 13 bases between them. Germline loops: CDR1 KGHSH, CDR2 LQKENI. The CDR3 has 16 amino acids. CDR3 coding DNA: TGTGCCAGCTCACCACCGACGGGGCAGGGGAATGAAAAACTGTTTTTT. This encodes CASSPPTGQGNEKLFF.

V and J are TRBV4-2 and TRBJ2-5, with D perhaps matching TRBD2 (6 bases). Trimming stripped 0 bases from V and 1 base from J, with 21 bases between. The CDR3 consists of 19 residues. Germline CDR1 and CDR2: LGHNA and YNFKEQ. CDR3 in amino acids: CASSQDGNFRRGSQETQYF. CDR3 sequence (DNA): TGTGCCAGCAGCCAAGATGGAAATTTCCGACGGGGGTCCCAAGAGACCCAGTACTTC.

This clone has just one count. V usage is TRBV6-1 and J usage is TRBJ2-7; 8 bases fit TRBD1. Trimming at V came to 7 bases and at J to 0 bases, leaving 8 bases not matched to a gene. CDR3 length: 15 amino acids. Germline CDR1 MNHNS, CDR2 SASEGT. This CDR3 is CASTFSDRGSYEQYF. CDR3 nucleotide sequence: TGTGCCAGCACTTTCTCCGACAGGGGCTCCTACGAGCAGTACTTC.

This chain connects TRBV11-3 to TRBJ1-1; D not resolved. This CDR3 contains 13 residues. V was shortened by 3 bases and J by 8 bases, with 13 bases between the two germline ends. Germline CDR1 reads SGHNT; CDR2 reads YENEEA. CDR3 coding DNA: TGTGCCAGCAGCTTGGCCCCGGGATACGAAGCTTTCTTT. This translates into CASSLAPGYEAFF.

The genes are TRBV6-5 and TRBJ2-3, with 13 bases fitting TRBD2. The CDR3 spans 16 residues. Per the germline V gene, CDR1 is MNHEY and CDR2 is SVGAGI. The V and J ends lost 0 bases and 8 bases, in that order; junction bases with no gene match: 5. CDR3 region: CASSYSTSGGAGTQYF. CDR3 DNA sequence: TGTGCCAGCAGTTACTCTACTAGCGGGGGGGCGGGTACGCAGTATTTT.

The chain employs TRBV18 and TRBJ2-7, with a possible D match to TRBD1 (6 bases). The CDR3 has 14 amino acids. Trimming removed 8 bases at V and 0 bases at J, with 14 bases between. Looked up from germline, CDR1 is KGHSH and CDR2 is LQKENI. The CDR3 reads CASTPDSSSYEQYF. CDR3 bases: TGTGCCAGCACCCCGGACAGTTCCTCCTACGAGCAGTACTTC.